This record looks at one T cell receptor beta chain sequence and its context. This entry is derived from a study of technical replicates of blood from a handful of donors. Assay: immunoSEQ multiplex PCR; the TCRdb copy retains only in-frame clones and omits some. In the table there are approximately 85,000 clones, roughly 94% of which are singletons. Sequenced input: T cells isolated from PBMCs. The receptor comes from a human donor in good health.

CDR3 loop: CASSSPGGNAEAFF. The CDR3 DNA reads TGTGCCAGCAGTTCACCAGGGGGAAACGCTGAAGCTTTCTTT. The V gene is TRBV28, the J gene TRBJ1-1, with 7 bases lining up with TRBD1. Trimming at V came to 4 bases and at J to 6 bases, leaving 8 bases not matched to a gene. The germline V gene encodes CDR1 MDHEN and CDR2 SYDVKM. This CDR3 is 14 amino acids long. The full variable domain, its missing parts supplied by reference TRBV28 and TRBJ1-1, is DVKVTQSSRYLVKRTGEKVFLECVQDMDHENMFWYRQDPGLGLRLIYFSYDVKMKEKGDIPEGYSVSREKKERFSLILESASTNQTSMYLCASSSPGGNAEAFFGQGTRLTVV.